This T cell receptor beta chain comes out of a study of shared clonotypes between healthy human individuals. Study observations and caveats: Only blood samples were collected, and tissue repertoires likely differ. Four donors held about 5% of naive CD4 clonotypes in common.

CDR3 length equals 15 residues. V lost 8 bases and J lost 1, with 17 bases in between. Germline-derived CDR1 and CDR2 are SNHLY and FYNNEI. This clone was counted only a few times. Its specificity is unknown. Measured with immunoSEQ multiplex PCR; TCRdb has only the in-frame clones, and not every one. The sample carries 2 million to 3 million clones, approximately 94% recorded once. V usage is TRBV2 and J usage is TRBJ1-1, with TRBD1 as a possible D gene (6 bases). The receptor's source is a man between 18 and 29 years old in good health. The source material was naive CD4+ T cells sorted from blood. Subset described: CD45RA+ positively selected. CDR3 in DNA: TGTGCCAGCGGCCTAGGGGGTTACAGGAACACTGAAGCTTTCTTT. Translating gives CASGLGGYRNTEAFF.